This T cell receptor (beta chain) was identified during a study of read filtering for tumor transcriptome and immune sequencing. Molecular barcoded adaptors covering alpha/delta and beta/gamma chains were used on roughly 370 ng RNA. TCRdb re-called the reads with MiXCR, one entry per CDR3 protein. The repertoire holds around 58,000 distinct CDR3 sequences, with 14% as singletons. The CDR3 consists of 17 residues. The V gene end was trimmed by 4 bases and the J gene end by 6 bases; junction bases not matched to a gene: 12. Germline V gene lookup returns CDR1 MDHEN and CDR2 SYDVKM. The chain couples TRBV28 to TRBJ2-3, with 11 bases that match TRBD2. The TCR originated in a donor aged 40 or older with multiple myeloma. What was sequenced was a population of CD138-negative cells sorted from bone marrow. The CDR3 sequence is CASSYPSRSSGRDTQYF. The CDR3 DNA is TGTGCCAGCAGTTACCCGTCCCGGTCTAGCGGGAGGGATACGCAGTATTTT.